This T cell receptor beta chain was captured by sequencing in a study of CD8 T cells in Susac syndrome. Reverse transcription of about 0.5 to 1 ug RNA used random hexamers. An immunoSEQ multiplex PCR generated amplified TCR beta CDR3 products spanning 54 Vbeta and 13 Jbeta. One entry per CDR3 protein, called by TCRdb with MiXCR from the immunoSEQ multiplex PCR reads. The table records 150,000 or so distinct CDR3 sequences, around 93% of them present only once. TCR beta from blood CD8+ and CD4+ T cells was sequenced. Controls matched for sex and age were healthy donors. Both CD4+ and CD8+ T cells were negatively isolated, and TEMRA cells underwent FACS enrichment. Germline values: CDR1 SQVTM, CDR2 ANQGSEA. Unmatched junction bases numbered 10, after V lost 6 bases and J lost 2 bases. CDR3 size: 14 residues. This clonotype showed up just a few times.

The sample taken for sequencing was CD4+ T cells from PBMCs. The chain recombines TRBV29-1 with TRBJ2-7, with 7 bases identical to TRBD1. The receptor's source is a human donor in good health. The CDR3 DNA reads as TGCAGCGTGAAGACAGGGAATGCTCCCTACGAGCAGTACTTC. Amino acid sequence: CSVKTGNAPYEQYF.